Below are 24 T cell receptor beta chains sequenced from a single sample in a study of blood T cell repertoires in COVID-19. The protocol was immunoSEQ multiplex PCR, while the TCRdb copy is restricted to in-frame clones and leaves out a portion. The repertoire has about 44,000 clones, around 89% of them found once; the top ten carry about 14%. Specimen: peripheral blood. These receptors originate from a man in his 70s with active COVID-19.

This clone turned up a few times. V and J are TRBV10-3 and TRBJ1-1; D not certain. The V gene's germline CDR1 is ENHRY and CDR2 SYGVKD. This CDR3 is built from 11 residues. Here the CDR3 DNA reads TGTGGCGCGGGCCCTAGCACTGAAGCTTTCTTT. It codes for CGAGPSTEAFF.

V usage is TRBV7-9 and J usage is TRBJ1-2, with 9 bases fitting TRBD1. The CDR3 is made up of 15 amino acids. Germline loops: CDR1 SEHNR, CDR2 FQNEAQ (reference sequence). The V and J ends lost 5 bases and 3 bases, in that order; junction bases with no gene match: 7. The CDR3 nucleotides are TGTGCCAGCAGCGACGGACAGGGGTTGGACTATGGCTACACCTTC. Encoded protein: CASSDGQGLDYGYTF.

The gene calls are TRBV7-9 and TRBJ1-2; D not certain. CDR1 is SEHNR, CDR2 FQNEAQ, per germline (reference sequence). There are 12 residues in the CDR3. V lost 1 base to trimming and J lost 6 bases, with 6 bases between them. The CDR3 DNA sequence: TGTGCCAGCAGCTTAGTTCAGGATGGCTACACCTTC. Protein: CASSLVQDGYTF.

The chain joins TRBV6-5 to TRBJ1-5, with 7 bases lining up with TRBD1. CDR1 is MNHEY, CDR2 SVGAGI, per germline. The junction had 8 bases not matched to a gene; V was cut back by 6 bases and J by 6 bases. This CDR3 has 14 residues. The CDR3: CASSPRQGIQPQHF. CDR3 bases: TGTGCCAGCAGCCCCAGACAGGGTATTCAGCCCCAGCATTTT.

This clone was observed a few times. The J gene is TRBJ1-5, the V gene TRBV27, with 7 bases that match TRBD1. CDR1 and CDR2 from the germline V gene are MNHEY and SMNVEV (reference sequence). The ends lost 5 bases at V and 2 bases at J; junction bases unmatched: 9. CDR3 length: 16 amino acids. The CDR3 loop reads CASSPADREGNQPQHF. CDR3 coding DNA: TGTGCCAGCAGTCCCGCAGACAGGGAGGGCAATCAGCCCCAGCATTTT.

CDR3 loop: CASRPWGRGNTEAFF. For the CDR3, the DNA is TGTGCCAGCAGACCCTGGGGTAGGGGGAACACTGAAGCTTTCTTT. The V gene is TRBV5-6, the J gene TRBJ1-1; D might be TRBD1 (5 bases). CDR1 and CDR2 from the germline V gene are SGHDT and YYEEEE. V was pared by 5 bases and J by 1 base, with 15 bases between. The CDR3 covers 15 residues.

The chain recombines TRBV7-9 with TRBJ2-5; a possible D gene is TRBD2 (5 bases). The CDR3 contains 15 residues. Per the germline V gene, CDR1 is SEHNR and CDR2 is FQNEAQ (reference sequence). Trimming stripped 5 bases from V and 2 bases from J, with 15 bases between. CDR3 region: CASSPNGERQETQYF. The CDR3 DNA is TGTGCCAGCAGCCCTAACGGGGAACGGCAAGAGACCCAGTACTTC.

The genes are TRBV24-1 and TRBJ2-7, with TRBD1 identical over 10 bases. Per germline, CDR1 KGHDR and CDR2 SFDVKD. V was pared by 4 bases and J by 3 bases, with 5 bases of the junction left unmatched. There are 15 residues in the CDR3. This chain's CDR3 is CATSDHGQGDYEQYF. CDR3 nucleotides: TGTGCCACCAGTGACCACGGACAGGGGGACTACGAGCAGTACTTC.

This clone is a singleton in its sample. The J gene is TRBJ1-5, the V gene TRBV6-6, with TRBD1 identical over 12 bases. Germline CDR1 MNHNY, CDR2 SVGAGI (reference sequence). CDR3 length: 17 amino acids. Losses at the gene ends were 5 bases for V and 4 bases for J; bases not matched to a gene: 9. The CDR3 sequence is CASSPGQGALGNQPQHF. The CDR3 DNA is TGTGCCAGCAGTCCGGGACAGGGGGCGCTTGGTAATCAGCCCCAGCATTTT.

This chain connects TRBV15 to TRBJ1-2; 9 positions match TRBD1. V lost 1 base and J lost 2; bases outside the gene matches: 5. The CDR3 extends over 16 amino acids. Germline lookup yields CDR1 LNHNV and CDR2 YYDKDF (reference sequence). As DNA, the CDR3 is TGTGCCACCAGCAGAGGACAGGACAGGGGAAACTATGGCTACACCTTC. This gives the protein CATSRGQDRGNYGYTF.

The chain recombines TRBV19 with TRBJ2-3; 8 bases agree with TRBD2. The CDR3 covers 14 residues. With 5 bases clipped from V and 3 bases from J, the junction kept 4 bases outside the gene matches. The germline V gene encodes CDR1 LNHDA and CDR2 SQIVND (reference sequence). CDR3 DNA sequence: TGTGCCAGTAGTGGCGGGGGGTATACAGATACGCAGTATTTT. Amino acids: CASSGGGYTDTQYF.

V is TRBV5-5 and J is TRBJ1-2; 8 nucleotides match TRBD1. CDR3 length equals 15 residues. Germline CDR1 is SGHKS and CDR2 is YYEKEE (reference sequence). Trimming cost V 4 bases and J 0 bases; bases outside gene matches: 5. CDR3 coding DNA: TGTGCCAGCAGCCTCGGGACAGGCACTAACTATGGCTACACCTTC. This translates into CASSLGTGTNYGYTF.

The chain recombines TRBV7-2 with TRBJ1-1; TRBD1 agrees at 8 bases. Germline V gene lookup returns CDR1 SGHTA and CDR2 FQGNSA. V lost 3 bases and J lost 4; bases outside the gene matches: 4. This CDR3 comprises 14 residues. In DNA, the CDR3 is TGTGCCAGCAGCTTGACAGGGGTGGGCACTGAAGCTTTCTTT. This encodes CASSLTGVGTEAFF.

The chain carries TRBV7-2 and TRBJ1-3; weak D call: TRBD1 (6 bases). The CDR3 extends over 17 amino acids. Looked up from germline, CDR1 is SGHTA and CDR2 is FQGNSA. Trimming left V 4 bases short and J 0 bases short, with 16 bases between. In DNA form, the CDR3 reads TGTGCCAGCAGCTCGCTAAGGGGGGGCTTCTCTGGAAACACCATATATTTT. This encodes CASSSLRGGFSGNTIYF.

The chain joins TRBV6-5 to TRBJ2-5, with D unresolved. Between the trimmed V and J ends, which lost 6 bases and 5 bases, there was a span of 13 bases. Germline V gene data show CDR1 as MNHEY and CDR2 as SVGAGI. The CDR3 sequence is 13 residues long. The CDR3 is CASSLNHLETQYF. The DNA of the CDR3 is TGTGCCAGCAGCCTAAACCACCTGGAGACCCAGTACTTC.

The chain links TRBV3-1 (or the pseudogene TRBV3-2) to TRBJ2-1; 8 bases map to TRBD2. Per the germline V gene, CDR1 is LGHDT and CDR2 is YNNKEL (reference sequence). V was pared by 0 bases and J by 3 bases, with 10 bases of the junction left unmatched. The CDR3 covers 18 residues. This CDR3 reads CASSQDRYNGGGYNEQFF. CDR3 nucleotide sequence: TGTGCCAGCAGCCAAGATCGATACAACGGGGGGGGCTACAATGAGCAGTTCTTC.

The gene calls are TRBV29-1 and TRBJ2-7; maybe TRBD1 (5 bases). The germline gives CDR1 SQVTM, CDR2 ANQGSEA. The CDR3 runs 13 residues. Deletions cut 7 bases from V and 3 bases from J, with 16 bases between. The CDR3 DNA reads as TGCAGCGCCCGAGCAGGACATCTCTACGAGCAGTACTTC. It yields the protein CSARAGHLYEQYF.

The chain combines TRBV7-9 with TRBJ1-2; TRBD1 aligns across 8 bases. The junction had 10 bases not matched to a gene; V was cut back by 8 bases and J by 8 bases. CDR1 is SEHNR and CDR2 is FQNEAQ in the germline V gene (reference sequence). This CDR3 spans 13 amino acids. CDR3 in amino acids: CASGRTGSGGYTF. DNA for the CDR3: TGTGCCAGCGGAAGGACAGGGTCTGGCGGCTACACCTTC.

V is TRBV7-2 and J is TRBJ1-4; TRBD1 is a possible D gene (6 bases). CDR1 is SGHTA, CDR2 FQGNSA, per germline. V shed 5 bases and J shed 6 bases, with 16 bases lying between them. The CDR3 extends over 15 amino acids. The CDR3: CASSHGGARDEKLFF. The DNA of the CDR3 is TGTGCCAGCAGCCACGGGGGGGCCAGAGATGAAAAACTGTTTTTT.

The sample holds one count of this clone. The V and J genes are TRBV5-5 and TRBJ2-6, with TRBD2 identical over 11 bases. Germline lookup yields CDR1 SGHKS and CDR2 YYEKEE (reference sequence). CDR3 length: 19 residues. V dropped 2 bases and J dropped 0; count of bases not matched to a gene: 7. The CDR3 sequence is CASSFTPLAGDSGANVLTF. CDR3 DNA sequence: TGTGCCAGCAGCTTTACGCCACTAGCGGGAGACTCTGGGGCCAACGTCCTGACTTTC.

This clone showed up just once. This rearrangement joins TRBV11-2 to TRBJ1-1, with D tentatively TRBD1 (6 bases). The germline gives CDR1 SGHAT, CDR2 FQNNGV. Trimming removed 3 bases from V and 0 bases from J, with 11 bases in between. This CDR3 has 15 residues. DNA of the CDR3: TGTGCCAGCAGCTTCGGACAGAACATGAACACTGAAGCTTTCTTT. Translated, it gives CASSFGQNMNTEAFF.

This rearrangement joins TRBV19 to TRBJ1-2, with D maybe TRBD1 (6 bases). This CDR3 has 14 amino acids. Germline CDR1 and CDR2: LNHDA and SQIVND (reference sequence). V dropped 5 bases and J dropped 8 bases, with 18 bases sitting between them. The CDR3 loop reads CASSSLQGPRGYTF. The CDR3 DNA follows: TGTGCCAGTAGTTCCCTGCAGGGGCCTAGGGGCTACACCTTC.

The chain has TRBV28 and TRBJ2-7; 9 nucleotides agree with TRBD1. J was trimmed by 4 bases and V by 5 bases; bases with no gene match: 9. The CDR3 sequence is 15 residues long. CDR1 is MDHEN and CDR2 is SYDVKM in the germline V gene. Here the CDR3 DNA reads TGTGCCAGCAGTACACACCGGGACAGGGTTTACGAGCAGTACTTC. Protein product: CASSTHRDRVYEQYF.

This chain connects TRBV3-1 (or the pseudogene TRBV3-2) to TRBJ1-5, with a possible D match to TRBD1 (5 bases). This CDR3 region has 14 residues. CDR1 and CDR2 (germline): LGHDT, YNNKEL (reference sequence). V lost 5 bases to trimming and J lost 3 bases, with 11 bases between them. The CDR3 is CASSSRQFNQPQHF. The CDR3 nucleotides read TGTGCCAGCAGCTCACGACAGTTCAATCAGCCCCAGCATTTT.